This T cell receptor (beta chain) was observed in a study of CD8+CD57+ T cells in acquired aplastic anemia. Whole-study context: The DNA of sorted CD4+ and CD8+ cells averaged roughly 3.2 ug. Study-wide points: It was found that 25 to 35 CD8+ CDR3 sequences were shared between patients and controls.

Per the germline V gene, CDR1 is SGHTA and CDR2 is FQGNSA. V was pared by 1 base and J by 3 bases, with 8 bases between. This CDR3 is built from 14 residues. Template material for TCR beta VDJ and CDR3 profiling consisted of genomic DNA. TCRdb fed the reads into MiXCR, producing one record per CDR3 protein. The table includes about 170,000 distinct CDR3 sequences, roughly 47% detected once. Points on this clonotype: Its matching antigen is unknown.

Specimen: sorted CD4+, CD8+, or CD8+CD57+ T cells (not recorded which) from PBMCs. This sequence originates from a human donor in good health. The chain employs TRBV7-2 and TRBJ2-3, with a weak D call TRBD1 (5 bases). CDR3 amino acids: CASSLGSGTDTQYF. CDR3 bases: TGTGCCAGCAGCTTAGGATCAGGGACAGATACGCAGTATTTT.